A single sample is the source of the 2 T cell receptor beta chains below, sequenced in a study of T cells in Graves' hyperthyroidism and ophthalmopathy. The TCR beta CDR3 regions underwent amplification using RNA transcripts as the source. HTBI primers were employed in a first-round RT-PCR of the TCR CDR3. MiXCR, run by TCRdb on the multiplex PCR reads, gives a single entry per CDR3 protein. This sample carries about 760,000 distinct CDR3 sequences, approximately 36% of them seen once, and the ten largest clones take 30% to 40%. Sequencing input: blood. The origin of the receptors is a woman aged 40 to 50 with Graves' hyperthyroidism.

This clonotype was counted a few times. This chain uses TRBV20-1 with TRBJ2-7; D is unresolved. The V gene's germline CDR1 is DFQATT and CDR2 SNEGSKA (reference sequence). V lost 3 bases and J 2 bases, leaving 14 bases between the germline ends. This CDR3 is built from 14 residues. In nucleotides, the CDR3 is TGCAGTGCTAGTCTCCCAGCCGAAACCTACGAGCAGTACTTC. Its translation: CSASLPAETYEQYF.

This clonotype was seen repeatedly, ten times or more. V and J are TRBV20-1 and TRBJ2-5; 13 nucleotides align to TRBD2. The CDR3 is made up of 16 amino acids. CDR1 is DFQATT and CDR2 is SNEGSKA in the germline V gene (reference sequence). Unmatched junction bases numbered 8, after V lost 2 bases and J lost 5 bases. The chain's CDR3 is CSARSGLAGVRETQYF. CDR3 bases: TGCAGTGCTAGATCTGGACTAGCGGGAGTCCGGGAGACCCAGTACTTC.